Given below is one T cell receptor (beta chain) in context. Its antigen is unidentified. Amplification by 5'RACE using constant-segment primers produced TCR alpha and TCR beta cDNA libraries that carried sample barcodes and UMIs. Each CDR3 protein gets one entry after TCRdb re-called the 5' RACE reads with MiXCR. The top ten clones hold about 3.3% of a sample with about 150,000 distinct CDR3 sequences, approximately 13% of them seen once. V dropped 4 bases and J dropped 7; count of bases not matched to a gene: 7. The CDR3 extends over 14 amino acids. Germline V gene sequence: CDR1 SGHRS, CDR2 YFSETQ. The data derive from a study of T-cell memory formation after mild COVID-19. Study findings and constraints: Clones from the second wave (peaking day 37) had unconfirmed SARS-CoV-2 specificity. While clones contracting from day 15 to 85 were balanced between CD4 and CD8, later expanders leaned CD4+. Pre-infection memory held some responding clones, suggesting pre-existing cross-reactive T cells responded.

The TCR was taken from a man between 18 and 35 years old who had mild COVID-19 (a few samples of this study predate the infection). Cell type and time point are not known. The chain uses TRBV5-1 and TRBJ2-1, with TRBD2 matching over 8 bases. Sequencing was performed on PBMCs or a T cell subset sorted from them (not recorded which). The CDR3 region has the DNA TGCGCCAGCAGCCTACGGGGGGGGACTAATGAGCAGTTCTTC. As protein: CASSLRGGTNEQFF.